This T cell receptor (beta chain) is drawn from a study of identical twins. Study results and limitations: Invariant T cells like MAIT and iNKT could partly confound the zero-insertion analyses. Rather than following the same donors, the conclusions depended on cross-sectional statistical analysis. With abundant cord blood beta clonotypes, insertions were fewer; memory repertoires showed no such pattern.

A note on this clonotype: Its target is not known.

TCRdb called the 5' RACE reads again in MiXCR, with one record for every CDR3 protein. Among some 1,600,000 distinct CDR3 sequences listed, about 31% were seen once. J gave up 2 bases and V 3 bases, and 4 bases lay outside the gene matches. Per germline, CDR1 KGHDR and CDR2 SFDVKD. The CDR3 length is 15 residues. Sequencing was performed on cord blood. The sequence was collected from a newborn girl in good health. V and J are TRBV24-1 and TRBJ2-3; TRBD2 matches at 7 bases. The CDR3 loop reads CATSDLRDYTDTQYF. CDR3 bases: TGTGCCACCAGTGATCTCCGGGACTACACAGATACGCAGTATTTT.